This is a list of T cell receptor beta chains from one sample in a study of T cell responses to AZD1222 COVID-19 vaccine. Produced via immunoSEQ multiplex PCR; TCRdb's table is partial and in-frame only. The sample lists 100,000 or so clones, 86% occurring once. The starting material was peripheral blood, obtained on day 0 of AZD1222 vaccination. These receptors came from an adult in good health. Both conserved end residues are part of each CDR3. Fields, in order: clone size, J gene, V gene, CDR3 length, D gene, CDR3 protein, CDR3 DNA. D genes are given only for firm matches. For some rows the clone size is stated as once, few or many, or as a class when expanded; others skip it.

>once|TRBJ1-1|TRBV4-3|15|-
CASSQDSGVNTEAFF
TGCGCCAGCAGCCAAGATTCAGGGGTGAACACTGAAGCTTTCTTT
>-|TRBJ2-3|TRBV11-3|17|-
CASSLGTGKTSTDTQYF
TGTGCCAGCAGCTTAGGTACCGGCAAAACTAGCACAGATACGCAGTATTTT
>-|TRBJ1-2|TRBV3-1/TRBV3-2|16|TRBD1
CASSHDRGRLTYGYTF
TGTGCCAGCAGCCACGACAGGGGGCGACTTACCTATGGCTACACCTTC
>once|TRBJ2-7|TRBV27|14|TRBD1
CASRWTGGVYEQYF
TGTGCCAGCAGGTGGACAGGGGGCGTCTACGAGCAGTACTTC
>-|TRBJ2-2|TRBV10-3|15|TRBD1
CAISEGQGFTGELFF
TGTGCCATCAGTGAGGGACAGGGGTTCACCGGGGAGCTGTTTTTT
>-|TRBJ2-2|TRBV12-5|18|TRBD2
CASGLVLGGNPRLEELFF
TGTGCTAGTGGTTTGGTACTGGGAGGGAACCCTCGACTAGAGGAGCTGTTTTTT
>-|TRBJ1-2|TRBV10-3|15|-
CAISESTPENYGYTF
TGTGCCATCAGTGAGTCGACTCCGGAAAACTATGGCTACACCTTC
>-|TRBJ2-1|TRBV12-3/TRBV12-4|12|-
CASSLGGNEQFF
TGTGCCAGCAGTTTAGGGGGGAATGAGCAGTTCTTC
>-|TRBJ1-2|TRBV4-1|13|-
CASSQDWQYGYTF
TGCGCCAGCAGCCAAGATTGGCAGTATGGCTACACCTTC
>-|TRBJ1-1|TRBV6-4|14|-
CASRSDRSGTEAFF
TGTGCCAGCAGATCAGACAGGTCGGGAACTGAAGCTTTCTTT
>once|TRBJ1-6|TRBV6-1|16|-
CASSEGSWTANSPLHF
TGTGCCAGCAGTGAAGGGTCCTGGACAGCTAATTCACCCCTCCACTTT
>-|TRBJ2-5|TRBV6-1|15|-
CASSEGAGQWETQYF
TGTGCCAGCAGTGAAGGGGCAGGACAGTGGGAGACCCAGTACTTC
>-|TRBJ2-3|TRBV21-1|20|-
CASSKAPEGRTPTSTDTQYF
TGTGCCAGCAGCAAAGCGCCAGAGGGGCGGACACCAACAAGCACAGATACGCAGTATTTT
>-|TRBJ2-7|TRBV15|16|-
CATSSHLTSSTYEQYF
TGTGCCACCAGCAGCCATTTAACTAGCTCCACCTACGAGCAGTACTTC
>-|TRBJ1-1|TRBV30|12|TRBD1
CAWSPGGTEAFF
TGTGCCTGGAGTCCAGGGGGAACTGAAGCTTTCTTT
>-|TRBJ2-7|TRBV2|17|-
CASSPITLGPQSYEQYF
TGTGCCAGCAGTCCAATCACCCTGGGACCTCAGTCCTACGAGCAGTACTTC
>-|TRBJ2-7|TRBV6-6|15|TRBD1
CASRTARTGTYEQYF
TGTGCCAGCAGGACTGCTCGGACAGGTACCTACGAGCAGTACTTC
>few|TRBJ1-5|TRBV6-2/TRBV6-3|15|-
CASSYSSRNNQPQHF
TGTGCCAGCAGTTACTCGTCCAGGAACAATCAGCCCCAGCATTTT
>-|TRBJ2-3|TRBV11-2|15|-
CASTRGPTNTDTQYF
TGTGCCAGCACGAGAGGGCCCACCAACACAGATACGCAGTATTTT
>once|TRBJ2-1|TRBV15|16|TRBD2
CATSRDRLAGLNEQFF
TGTGCCACCAGCAGAGATCGTCTAGCGGGCCTCAATGAGCAGTTCTTC